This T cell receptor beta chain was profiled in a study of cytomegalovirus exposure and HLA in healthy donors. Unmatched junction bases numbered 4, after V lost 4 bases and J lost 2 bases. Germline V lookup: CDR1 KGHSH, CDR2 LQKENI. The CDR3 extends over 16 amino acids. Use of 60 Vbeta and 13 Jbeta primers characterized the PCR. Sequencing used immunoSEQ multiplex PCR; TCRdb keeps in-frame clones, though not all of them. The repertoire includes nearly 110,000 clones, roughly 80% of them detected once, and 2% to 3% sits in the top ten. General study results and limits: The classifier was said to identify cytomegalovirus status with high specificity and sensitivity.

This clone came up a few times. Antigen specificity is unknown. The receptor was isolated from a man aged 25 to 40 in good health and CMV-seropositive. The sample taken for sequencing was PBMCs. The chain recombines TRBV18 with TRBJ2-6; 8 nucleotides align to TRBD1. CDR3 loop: CASSLSGGAGANVLTF. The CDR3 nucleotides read TGTGCCAGCTCACTATCAGGGGGCGCTGGGGCCAACGTCCTGACTTTC.